The rows below give T cell receptor beta chains drawn from one sample of a study of early T cells in non-severe SARS-CoV-2 infection. TCRdb fed the 5' RACE reads into MiXCR, producing one record per CDR3 protein. Counted here are roughly 90,000 distinct CDR3 sequences, roughly 14% occurring once; the ten biggest clones make up about 0.58%. Sequenced sample: whole blood. These receptors were taken from an adult who was a healthcare worker with PCR-confirmed SARS-CoV-2 infection or an uninfected control (not recorded which). CDR3s include the opening cysteine and the closing phenylalanine or tryptophan.

V: TRBV9; CDR3: CASSPTDRASTGELFF
V: TRBV5-1; CDR3: CASSLGGGSYNEQFF
V: TRBV24-1; CDR3: CATSDSTGSGSYNEQFF
V: TRBV7-2; CDR3: CASSLVPLAGSSDTQYF
V: TRBV12-3/TRBV12-4; CDR3: CASSAQGRTEAFF
V: TRBV2; CDR3: CASSRLAADTQYF
V: TRBV7-9; CDR3: CASSEGANNEQLF
V: TRBV2; CDR3: CASSPKQVGDTGELFF
V: TRBV20-1; CDR3: CSAIVASGPTDTQYF
V: TRBV5-1; CDR3: CASRKDRGVSNEQFF
V: TRBV24-1; CDR3: CATSDSPRATGELFF
V: TRBV9; CDR3: CASSVDGGETQYF
V: TRBV11-3; CDR3: CASSLGHRAPPFF
V: TRBV18; CDR3: CASSPILTGVIGMEGYTF
V: TRBV24-1; CDR3: CATSDSAGGSKTQYF
V: TRBV6-9; CDR3: CASSYSLGYTEAFF
V: TRBV12-3/TRBV12-4; CDR3: CASSLGQDYGYTF
V: TRBV6-2/TRBV6-3; CDR3: CATRTSGGTGELFF
V: TRBV2; CDR3: CASSEVPGPLHF
V: TRBV18; CDR3: CASSGTGGQPQHF
V: TRBV20-1; CDR3: CSALVGGSGARNQPQHF
V: TRBV7-2; CDR3: CASSLRLSGTDTQYF
V: TRBV7-3; CDR3: CASSLTTGFNEQFF
V: TRBV5-5; CDR3: CASSLVLETQYF
V: TRBV27; CDR3: CASSLSVAGGLADTQYF
V: TRBV5-1; CDR3: CASSLFQGNNSPLHF
V: TRBV12-3/TRBV12-4; CDR3: CASSWGVVPSYNEQFF
V: TRBV5-1; CDR3: CASSPGQGGGYTEAFF
V: TRBV3-1; CDR3: CASSQVPSTDTQYF
V: TRBV7-8; CDR3: CASSLGREWGAFF
V: TRBV7-8; CDR3: CASSFRVRGKNEKLFF
V: TRBV6-1; CDR3: CASSEALLVKNIQYF
V: TRBV4-1; CDR3: CASSQRQGGTEAFF
V: TRBV12-3/TRBV12-4; CDR3: CASSLSHGGGGDNEQFF
V: TRBV6-5; CDR3: CASSPEGARNSPLHF
V: TRBV6-1; CDR3: CASTRHVNTEAFF
V: TRBV10-1; CDR3: CASSRGSQDEQFF
V: TRBV18; CDR3: CASSLDRIGEKLFF
V: TRBV19; CDR3: CASSMLGRDNQPQHF
V: TRBV12-3/TRBV12-4; CDR3: CASSLRGNTEAFF
V: TRBV5-8; CDR3: CASSRGTSRENEQFF
V: TRBV30; CDR3: CAWSVARARAYTF
V: TRBV25-1; CDR3: CATRDSVQETQYF
V: TRBV5-4; CDR3: CASSLGSGGKADTQYF